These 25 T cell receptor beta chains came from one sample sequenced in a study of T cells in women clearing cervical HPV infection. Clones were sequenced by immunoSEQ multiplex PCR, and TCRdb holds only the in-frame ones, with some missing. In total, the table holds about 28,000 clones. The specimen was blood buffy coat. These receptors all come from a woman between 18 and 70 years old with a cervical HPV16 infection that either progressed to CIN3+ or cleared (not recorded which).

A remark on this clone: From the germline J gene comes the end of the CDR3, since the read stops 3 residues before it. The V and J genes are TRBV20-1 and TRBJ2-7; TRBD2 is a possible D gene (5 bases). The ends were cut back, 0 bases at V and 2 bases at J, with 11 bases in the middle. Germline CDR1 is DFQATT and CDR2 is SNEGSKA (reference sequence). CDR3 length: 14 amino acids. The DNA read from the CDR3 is TGCAGTGCTAGAGACGGGGTACTCACCTACGAG. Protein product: CSARDGVLTYE. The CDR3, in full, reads CSARDGVLTYEQYF.

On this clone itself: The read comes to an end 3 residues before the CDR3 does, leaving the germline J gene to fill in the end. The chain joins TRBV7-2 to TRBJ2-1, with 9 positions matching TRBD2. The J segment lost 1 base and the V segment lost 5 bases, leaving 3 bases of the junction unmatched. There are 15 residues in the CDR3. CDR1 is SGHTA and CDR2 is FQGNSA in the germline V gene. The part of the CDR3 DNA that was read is TGTGCCAGCAGCGCGGGACTAGCTTCCTACAATGAG. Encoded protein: CASSAGLASYNE. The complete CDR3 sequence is CASSAGLASYNEQFF.

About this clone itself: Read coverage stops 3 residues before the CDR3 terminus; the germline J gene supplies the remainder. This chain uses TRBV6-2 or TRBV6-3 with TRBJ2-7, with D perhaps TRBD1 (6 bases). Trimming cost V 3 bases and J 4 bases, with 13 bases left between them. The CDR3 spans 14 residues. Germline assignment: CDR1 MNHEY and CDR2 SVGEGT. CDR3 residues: CASSYQGSRYEQYF. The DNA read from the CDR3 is TGTGCCAGCAGTTATCAGGGGAGTAGGTACGAG.

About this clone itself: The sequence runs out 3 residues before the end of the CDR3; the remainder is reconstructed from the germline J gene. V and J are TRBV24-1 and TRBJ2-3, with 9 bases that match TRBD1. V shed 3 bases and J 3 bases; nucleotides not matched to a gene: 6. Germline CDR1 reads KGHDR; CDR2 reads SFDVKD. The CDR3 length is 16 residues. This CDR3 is CATSDPTGQGTDTQYF. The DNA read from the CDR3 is TGTGCCACCAGTGATCCAACGGGACAGGGAACAGATACG.

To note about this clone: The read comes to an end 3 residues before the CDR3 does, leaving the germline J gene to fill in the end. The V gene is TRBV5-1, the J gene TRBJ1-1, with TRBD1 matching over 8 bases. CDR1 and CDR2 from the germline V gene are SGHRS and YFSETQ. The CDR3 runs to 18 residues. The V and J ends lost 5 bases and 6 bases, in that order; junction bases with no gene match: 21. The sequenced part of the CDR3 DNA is TGCGCCAGCAGTCCCCACGGGACAGGTATCTTTCTTTCTGCTGAA. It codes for CASSPHGTGIFLSAE. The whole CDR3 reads CASSPHGTGIFLSAEAFF.

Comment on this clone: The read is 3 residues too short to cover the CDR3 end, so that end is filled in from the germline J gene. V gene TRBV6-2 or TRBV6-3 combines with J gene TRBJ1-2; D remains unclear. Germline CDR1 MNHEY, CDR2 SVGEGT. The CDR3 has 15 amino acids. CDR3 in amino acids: CASSYPPVSSGGYTF. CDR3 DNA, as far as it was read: TGTGCCAGCAGTTACCCTCCGGTGAGCTCGGGGGGC.

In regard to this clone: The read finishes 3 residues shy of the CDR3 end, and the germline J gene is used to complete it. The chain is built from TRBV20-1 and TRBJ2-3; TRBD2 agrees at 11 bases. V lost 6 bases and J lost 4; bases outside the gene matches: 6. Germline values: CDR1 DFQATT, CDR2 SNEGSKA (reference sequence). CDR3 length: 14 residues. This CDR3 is CSAKLAGVPDTQYF. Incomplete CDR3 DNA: TGCAGTGCCAAACTAGCGGGAGTACCAGATACG.

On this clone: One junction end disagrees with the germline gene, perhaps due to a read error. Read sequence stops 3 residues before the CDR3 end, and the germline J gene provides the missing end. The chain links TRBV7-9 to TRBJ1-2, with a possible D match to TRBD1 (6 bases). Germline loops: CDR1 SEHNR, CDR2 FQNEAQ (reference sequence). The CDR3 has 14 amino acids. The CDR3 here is CSSSRQVHQETYTF. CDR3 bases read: TGTTCCAGCAGCCGACAGGTCCACCAAGAGACC.

The sequenced CDR3 bases are TGTGCCAGCCAAAGCCGCACCGGGGAG. It encodes CASQSRTGE. The entire CDR3 is CASQSRTGELFF. The chain links TRBV19 to TRBJ2-2; no reliable D call. The read terminates 3 residues ahead of where the CDR3 ends, so the germline J gene completes it. Germline V gives CDR1 LNHDA, CDR2 SQIVND (reference sequence). Trimming took 9 bases from V and 4 from J, leaving 9 bases between them. This CDR3 spans 12 amino acids.

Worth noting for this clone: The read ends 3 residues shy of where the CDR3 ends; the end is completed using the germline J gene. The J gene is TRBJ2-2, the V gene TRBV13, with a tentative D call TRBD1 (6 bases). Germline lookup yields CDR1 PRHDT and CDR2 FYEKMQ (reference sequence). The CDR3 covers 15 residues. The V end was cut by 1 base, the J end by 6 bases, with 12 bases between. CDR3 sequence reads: CASSLAQGSAGELFF. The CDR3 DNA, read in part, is TGTGCCAGCAGCTTAGCACAGGGATCTGCCGGGGAG.

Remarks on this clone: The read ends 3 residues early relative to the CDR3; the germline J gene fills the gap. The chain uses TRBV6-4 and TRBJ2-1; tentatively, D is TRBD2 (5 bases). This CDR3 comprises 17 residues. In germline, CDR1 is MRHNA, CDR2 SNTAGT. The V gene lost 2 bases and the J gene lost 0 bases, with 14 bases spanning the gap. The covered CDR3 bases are TGTGCCAGCAGTGACGGGGTGGCGGGTGCCTCCTACAATGAG. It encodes CASSDGVAGASYNE. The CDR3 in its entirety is CASSDGVAGASYNEQFF.

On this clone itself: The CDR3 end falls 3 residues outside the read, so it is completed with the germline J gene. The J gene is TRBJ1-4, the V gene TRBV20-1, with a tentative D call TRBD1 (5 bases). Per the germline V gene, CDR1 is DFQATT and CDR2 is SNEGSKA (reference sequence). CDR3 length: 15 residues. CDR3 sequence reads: CSARDRDGSGSPLFF. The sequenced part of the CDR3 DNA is TGCAGTGCTAGAGACAGGGATGGCTCCGGATCACCA.

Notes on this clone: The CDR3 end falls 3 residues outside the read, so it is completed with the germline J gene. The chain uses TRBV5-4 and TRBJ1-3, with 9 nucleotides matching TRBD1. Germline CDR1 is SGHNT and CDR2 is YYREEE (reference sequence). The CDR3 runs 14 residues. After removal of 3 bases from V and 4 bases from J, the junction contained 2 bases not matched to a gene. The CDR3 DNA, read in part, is TGTGCCAGCAGCTGGGACAGGGTAGGAAACACC. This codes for CASSWDRVGNT. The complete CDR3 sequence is CASSWDRVGNTIYF.

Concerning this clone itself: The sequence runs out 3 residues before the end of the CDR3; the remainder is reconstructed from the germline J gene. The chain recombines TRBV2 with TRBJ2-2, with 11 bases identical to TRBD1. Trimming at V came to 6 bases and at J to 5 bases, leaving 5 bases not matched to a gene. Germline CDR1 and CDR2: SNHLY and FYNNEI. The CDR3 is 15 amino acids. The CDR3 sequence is CASSKGQGETGELFF. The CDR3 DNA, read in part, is TGTGCCAGCAGCAAGGGACAGGGGGAAACCGGGGAG.

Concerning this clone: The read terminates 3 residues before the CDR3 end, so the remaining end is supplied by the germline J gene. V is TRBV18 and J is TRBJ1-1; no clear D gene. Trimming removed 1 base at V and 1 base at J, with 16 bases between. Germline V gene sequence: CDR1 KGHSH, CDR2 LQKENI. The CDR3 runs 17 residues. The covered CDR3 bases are TGTGCCAGCTCACCACGATCCGGAGGGCGGGGGAACACTGAA. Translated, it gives CASSPRSGGRGNTE. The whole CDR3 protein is CASSPRSGGRGNTEAFF.

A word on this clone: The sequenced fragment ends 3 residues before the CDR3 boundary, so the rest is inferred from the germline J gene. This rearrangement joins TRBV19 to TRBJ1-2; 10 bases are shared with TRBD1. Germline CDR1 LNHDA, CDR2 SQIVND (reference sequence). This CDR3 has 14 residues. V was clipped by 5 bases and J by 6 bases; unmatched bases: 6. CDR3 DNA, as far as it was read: TGTGCCAGTAGTTATCGGACAGGGGGTCATGGC. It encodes CASSYRTGGHG. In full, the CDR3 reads CASSYRTGGHGYTF.

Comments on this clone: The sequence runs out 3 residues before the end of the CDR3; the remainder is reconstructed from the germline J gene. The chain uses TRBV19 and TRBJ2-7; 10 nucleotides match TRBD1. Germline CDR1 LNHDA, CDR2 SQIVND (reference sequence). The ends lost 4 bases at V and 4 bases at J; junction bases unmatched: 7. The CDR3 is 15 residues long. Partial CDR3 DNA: TGTGCCAGTAGTACCTCTGGACAGGGGGTGTACGAG. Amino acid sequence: CASSTSGQGVYE. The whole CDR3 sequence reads CASSTSGQGVYEQYF.

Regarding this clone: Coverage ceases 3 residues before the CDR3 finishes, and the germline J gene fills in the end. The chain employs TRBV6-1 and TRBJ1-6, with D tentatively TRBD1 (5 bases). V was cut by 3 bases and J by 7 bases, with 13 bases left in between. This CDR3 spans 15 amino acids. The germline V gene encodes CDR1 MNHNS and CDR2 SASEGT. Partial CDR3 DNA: TGTGCCAGCAGTGATTCGGAGGGGTCCAATTCACCC. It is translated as CASSDSEGSNSP. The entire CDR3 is CASSDSEGSNSPLHF.

This chain's CDR3 is CASRGTGSLSYNEQFF. Partial CDR3 DNA: TGTGCCAGCAGGGGAACAGGGTCCCTATCCTACAATGAG. The chain combines TRBV28 with TRBJ2-1; weak D call: TRBD1 (6 bases). The sequence runs out 3 residues before the end of the CDR3; the remainder is reconstructed from the germline J gene. The CDR3 runs 16 residues. Per the germline V gene, CDR1 is MDHEN and CDR2 is SYDVKM. Trimming stripped 6 bases from V and 1 base from J, with 16 bases between.

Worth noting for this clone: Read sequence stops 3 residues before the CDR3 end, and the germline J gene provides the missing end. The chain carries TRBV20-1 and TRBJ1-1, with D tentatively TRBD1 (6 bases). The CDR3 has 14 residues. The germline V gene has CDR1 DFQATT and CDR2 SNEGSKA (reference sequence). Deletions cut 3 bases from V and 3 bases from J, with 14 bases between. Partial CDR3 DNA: TGCAGTGCTAGTTTTCAACAGGGTCACACTGAA. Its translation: CSASFQQGHTE. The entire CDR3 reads CSASFQQGHTEAFF.

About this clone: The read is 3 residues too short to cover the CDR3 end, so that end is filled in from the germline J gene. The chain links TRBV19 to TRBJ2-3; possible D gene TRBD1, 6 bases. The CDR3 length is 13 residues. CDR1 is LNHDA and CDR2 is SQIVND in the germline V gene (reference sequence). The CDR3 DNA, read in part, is TGTGCCAGTAGTATGGGACACCAAGAGACG. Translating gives CASSMGHQET. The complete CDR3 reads CASSMGHQETQYF.

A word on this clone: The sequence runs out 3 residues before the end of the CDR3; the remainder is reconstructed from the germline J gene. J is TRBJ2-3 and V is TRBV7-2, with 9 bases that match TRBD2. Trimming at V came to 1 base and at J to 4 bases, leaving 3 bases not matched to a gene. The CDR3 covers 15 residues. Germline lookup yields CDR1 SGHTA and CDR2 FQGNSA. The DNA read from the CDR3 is TGTGCCAGCAGCTTAGTGGCGGGGGGGTCAGATACG. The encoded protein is CASSLVAGGSDT. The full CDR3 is CASSLVAGGSDTQYF.

Partial CDR3 DNA: TGTGCCAGCAGCGATAGCGGCACAGATACG. This codes for CASSDSGTDT. The whole CDR3 is CASSDSGTDTQYF. The rearrangement uses TRBV7-9 and TRBJ2-3, with D perhaps TRBD2 (5 bases). The sequence runs out 3 residues before the end of the CDR3; the remainder is reconstructed from the germline J gene. The germline gives CDR1 SEHNR, CDR2 FQNEAQ (reference sequence). Trimming stripped 5 bases from V and 1 base from J, with 7 bases between. This CDR3 region has 13 residues.

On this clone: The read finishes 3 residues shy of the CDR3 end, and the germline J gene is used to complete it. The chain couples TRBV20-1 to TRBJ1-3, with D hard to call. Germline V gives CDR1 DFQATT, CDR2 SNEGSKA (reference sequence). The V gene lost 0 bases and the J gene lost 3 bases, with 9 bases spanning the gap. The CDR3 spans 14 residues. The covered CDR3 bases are TGCAGTGCTAGAGATCGGGTGGATGGAAACACC. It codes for CSARDRVDGNT. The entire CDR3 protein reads CSARDRVDGNTIYF.

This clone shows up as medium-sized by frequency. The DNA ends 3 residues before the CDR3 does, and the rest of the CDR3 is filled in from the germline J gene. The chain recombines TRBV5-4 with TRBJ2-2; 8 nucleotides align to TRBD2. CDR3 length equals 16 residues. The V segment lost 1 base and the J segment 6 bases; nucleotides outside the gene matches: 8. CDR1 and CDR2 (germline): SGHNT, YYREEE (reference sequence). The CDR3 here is CASSLQREYGAGELFF. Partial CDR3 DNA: TGTGCCAGCAGCTTGCAGCGGGAGTATGGGGCCGGGGAG.